The 18 T cell receptor beta chains below were found in one sample sequenced in a study of blood T cell repertoires in COVID-19. Sequencing was performed with immunoSEQ multiplex PCR; in TCRdb, only in-frame clones are kept and a portion is missing. The table has fewer than 150,000 clones, roughly three quarters seen once. The sequenced material came from peripheral blood. The receptors originated from a man older than 75 with acute or convalescent COVID-19.

The CDR3 DNA reads as TGTGCCTGGAATACCGGGACAGGGGGCGAGGGGGAGACCCAGTACTTC. This gives the protein CAWNTGTGGEGETQYF. This chain joins TRBV30 and TRBJ2-5; 12 bases are shared with TRBD1. CDR3 length: 16 residues. CDR1 is GTSNPN and CDR2 is SVGIG in the germline V gene (reference sequence). After removal of 4 bases from V and 5 bases from J, the junction contained 11 bases not matched to a gene.

V is TRBV7-3 and J is TRBJ1-1; 10 bases fit TRBD1. The V gene end was trimmed by 5 bases and the J gene end by 3 bases; junction bases not matched to a gene: 6. Germline loops: CDR1 SGHTA, CDR2 FQGTGA. The CDR3 loop spans 15 amino acids. The CDR3 region is CASSRGQGEDTEAFF. CDR3 nucleotide sequence: TGTGCCAGCAGCCGAGGACAGGGGGAGGACACTGAAGCTTTCTTT.

The rearrangement links TRBV6-5 to TRBJ2-7; TRBD1 is a possible D gene (5 bases). The CDR3 totals 11 residues. From germline, CDR1 is MNHEY and CDR2 SVGAGI. Deletions cut 6 bases from V and 4 bases from J, with 7 bases between. CDR3 sequence: CASRQGYEQYF. CDR3 in DNA: TGTGCCAGCAGGCAGGGTTACGAGCAGTACTTC.

CDR3: CAWSALAGGRDTQYF. CDR3 DNA sequence: TGTGCCTGGAGTGCCTTAGCGGGGGGTCGGGATACGCAGTATTTT. This chain connects TRBV30 to TRBJ2-3; TRBD2 matches at 10 bases. The CDR3 spans 15 residues. CDR1 and CDR2 (germline): GTSNPN, SVGIG (reference sequence). V shed 1 base, J shed 6 bases, and the junction held 7 bases outside the gene matches.

The CDR3 nucleotides read TGTGCCAGCAGCGTAGCTCTAGCGGGGACTAATGAGCAGTTCTTC. Its protein product is CASSVALAGTNEQFF. The chain links TRBV9 to TRBJ2-1; 9 bases map to TRBD2. V shed 0 bases, J shed 7 bases, and the junction held 5 bases outside the gene matches. The CDR3 length is 15 residues. Germline V gene data show CDR1 as SGDLS and CDR2 as YYNGEE.

The rearrangement links TRBV3-1 (or the pseudogene TRBV3-2) to TRBJ1-6; no clear D. The CDR3 totals 14 residues. The V and J ends lost 4 bases and 9 bases respectively, with 13 bases between them. CDR1 is LGHDT and CDR2 is YNNKEL in the germline V gene (reference sequence). The CDR3, as DNA: TGTGCCAGCAGCCCACCGGGATCTTTTTCACCCCTCCACTTT. It specifies CASSPPGSFSPLHF.

The chain couples TRBV19 to TRBJ2-7; 8 nucleotides agree with TRBD1. V lost 3 bases and J lost 3; bases outside the gene matches: 4. The CDR3 loop spans 14 amino acids. Germline CDR1 is LNHDA and CDR2 is SQIVND (reference sequence). CDR3 DNA: TGTGCCAGTAGTATCGGCAGGGGGCACTACGAGCAGTACTTC. Its protein product is CASSIGRGHYEQYF.

The chain is built from TRBV6-1 and TRBJ1-1; 11 nucleotides agree with TRBD1. Germline CDR1 MNHNS, CDR2 SASEGT. Trimming removed 5 bases from V and 6 bases from J; junction bases left unmatched: 5. The CDR3 length is 14 residues. The CDR3 reads CASSSPGQGAEAFF. CDR3 nucleotides: TGTGCCAGCAGTAGTCCGGGACAGGGGGCTGAAGCTTTCTTT.

This clone appeared a single time. The rearrangement uses TRBV2 and TRBJ1-5; 8 bases map to TRBD1. The CDR3 totals 15 residues. Germline-derived CDR1 and CDR2 are SNHLY and FYNNEI. With 4 bases clipped from V and 0 bases from J, the junction kept 2 bases outside the gene matches. CDR3 in DNA: TGTGCCAGCAGTGCTACAGGGGGTAGCAATCAGCCCCAGCATTTT. Translation: CASSATGGSNQPQHF.

The V gene is TRBV6-1, the J gene TRBJ2-6, with TRBD2 as a possible D gene (6 bases). Germline-derived CDR1 and CDR2 are MNHNS and SASEGT. CDR3 length equals 18 residues. The V gene lost 3 bases and the J gene lost 0 bases, with 15 bases spanning the gap. The DNA for the CDR3 is TGTGCCAGCAGTGAGCCGGGACTGAGAAGCTCTGGGGCCAACGTCCTGACTTTC. Residues: CASSEPGLRSSGANVLTF.

The chain employs TRBV5-4 and TRBJ2-2, with TRBD1 matching over 10 bases. Trimming took 1 base from V and 7 from J; bases not matched to a gene: 7. Germline CDR1 is SGHNT and CDR2 is YYREEE (reference sequence). The CDR3 extends over 16 amino acids. CDR3 loop: CASSLYRDRGVGELFF. In nucleotides, the CDR3 is TGTGCCAGCAGCTTGTACCGGGACAGGGGTGTCGGGGAGCTGTTTTTT.

V gene TRBV2 combines with J gene TRBJ1-5; 9 bases map to TRBD1. This CDR3 comprises 14 residues. Germline lookup yields CDR1 SNHLY and CDR2 FYNNEI. Losses at the gene ends were 4 bases for V and 4 bases for J; bases not matched to a gene: 2. DNA for the CDR3: TGTGCCAGCAGTGGACAGGGGGGTAATCAGCCCCAGCATTTT. Translation: CASSGQGGNQPQHF.

The gene calls are TRBV6-5 and TRBJ1-6; D remains unclear. Germline lookup yields CDR1 MNHEY and CDR2 SVGAGI. This CDR3 is built from 14 residues. The V end lost 4 bases, the J end lost 9 bases, and 13 bases lay between the germline ends. CDR3 DNA: TGTGCCAGCAGTTCCCCCGGGGAGGTTTCACCCCTCCACTTT. Encoded protein: CASSSPGEVSPLHF.

The sample holds one count of this clone. The chain uses TRBV5-3 and TRBJ1-3; D uncertain. TRBV5-3 is reported as an ORF; its role is uncertain. V shed 9 bases and J shed 1 base, with 11 bases lying between them. The CDR3 covers 13 residues. The CDR3 loop reads CATSAGSGNTIYF. In DNA, the CDR3 is TGTGCCACTAGTGCGGGTTCTGGAAACACCATATATTTT.

This sequence joins TRBV7-2 and TRBJ2-1, with TRBD2 matching over 10 bases. This CDR3 is built from 14 residues. J gave up 6 bases and V 8 bases, and 7 bases lay outside the gene matches. Germline CDR1 reads SGHTA; CDR2 reads FQGNSA. Here the CDR3 reads CASSPGLASNEQFF. In nucleotides, the CDR3 is TGTGCCAGCTCCCCGGGACTAGCGTCCAATGAGCAGTTCTTC.

J is TRBJ2-2 and V is TRBV18; D gene unclear. The CDR3 sequence is 15 residues long. V gave up 3 bases and J gave up 6 bases, with 14 bases separating them. The germline V gene encodes CDR1 KGHSH and CDR2 LQKENI. The CDR3: CASSPPNQRAGELFF. CDR3 bases: TGTGCCAGCTCACCCCCCAACCAACGGGCCGGGGAGCTGTTTTTT.

This clone was seen a handful of times. The V and J genes are TRBV27 and TRBJ2-7, with D perhaps matching TRBD1 (5 bases). The germline gives CDR1 MNHEY, CDR2 SMNVEV (reference sequence). Trimming stripped 5 bases from V and 6 bases from J, with 20 bases between. CDR3 length equals 15 residues. The CDR3 DNA is TGTGCCAGCAGTCCGATCAGGGAATTCCAGCCCGAGCAGTACTTC. It yields the protein CASSPIREFQPEQYF.

The chain couples TRBV5-1 to TRBJ2-5; tentative D call: TRBD2 (5 bases). Germline V gene data show CDR1 as SGHRS and CDR2 as YFSETQ. The CDR3 contains 16 residues. V was cut by 0 bases and J by 7 bases, with 19 bases left in between. This CDR3 reads CASSLAMRAGAVTQYF. As DNA, the CDR3 is TGCGCCAGCAGCTTGGCCATGAGGGCGGGCGCTGTGACCCAGTACTTC. Together with reference TRBV5-1 and TRBJ2-5, the CDR3 gives the full variable domain: KAGVTQTPRYLIKTRGQQVTLSCSPISGHRSVSWYQQTPGQGLQFLFEYFSETQRNKGNFPGRFSGRQFSNSRSEMNVSTLELGDSALYLCASSLAMRAGAVTQYFGPGTRLLVL.